In this sample, the clone carrying this T cell receptor (beta chain) turned up many times. These data come from a study of shared clonotypes between healthy human individuals. Donors comprised only Caucasian adults living in Nashville, Tennessee. The CDR3 has 14 amino acids. Trimming stripped 1 base from V and 0 bases from J, with 6 bases between. Germline loops: CDR1 KGHSH, CDR2 LQKENI. Method: immunoSEQ multiplex PCR; TCRdb's copy keeps in-frame clones and lacks some. This sample has 450,000 to 550,000 clones, with more than 65% found just once. The chain couples TRBV18 to TRBJ1-2; D is unresolved. The sequenced material came from PBMCs. The source is a woman in her 40s in good health. Some clones in this sample may be carry-over from other donors' samples. For the CDR3, the DNA is TGTGCCAGCTCACCACAGCCGGCTAACTATGGCTACACCTTC. Amino acids: CASSPQPANYGYTF.